Listed here are 31 T cell receptor beta chains from one sample, sequenced in a study of blood T cell repertoires in COVID-19. Method: immunoSEQ multiplex PCR; TCRdb's copy keeps in-frame clones and lacks some. The table lists around 230,000 clones, 65% to 90% of them singletons. The sample consisted of peripheral blood. These receptors all come from a man in his fifties or sixties with COVID-19, enrolled during active disease.

The V call is TRBV6-5, the J call TRBJ1-6, with D tentatively TRBD1 (5 bases). This CDR3 region has 15 residues. Germline-derived CDR1 and CDR2 are MNHEY and SVGAGI. V was cut by 0 bases and J by 5 bases, with 8 bases left in between. The chain's CDR3 is CASSYSAGNNSPLHF. The CDR3 nucleotides are TGTGCCAGCAGTTACTCAGCAGGGAATAATTCACCCCTCCACTTT.

The chain recombines TRBV5-1 with TRBJ1-1, with a possible D match to TRBD1 (5 bases). With 3 bases removed from V and 2 bases from J, the gap between germline ends came to 14 bases. There are 15 residues in the CDR3. Per the germline V gene, CDR1 is SGHRS and CDR2 is YFSETQ. In nucleotides, the CDR3 is TGCGCCAGCAGCTCGCAGACAGACAGCAACACTGAAGCTTTCTTT. This codes for CASSSQTDSNTEAFF.

This clone was observed a single time. The chain combines TRBV5-1 with TRBJ2-5; D perhaps matches TRBD1 (6 bases). Germline V gene data show CDR1 as SGHRS and CDR2 as YFSETQ. The V end lost 0 bases, the J end lost 1 base, and 13 bases lay between the germline ends. CDR3 length: 16 amino acids. The CDR3 nucleotides are TGCGCCAGCAGCTTGGGGGCACAGGGTCCCCAAGAGACCCAGTACTTC. Its protein is CASSLGAQGPQETQYF.

V usage is TRBV28 and J usage is TRBJ1-1; perhaps TRBD1 as D (6 bases). The germline gives CDR1 MDHEN, CDR2 SYDVKM. Between the trimmed V and J ends, which lost 5 bases and 0 bases, there was a span of 13 bases. The CDR3 has 15 amino acids. The CDR3 protein is CASSPLGHLNTEAFF. DNA for the CDR3: TGTGCCAGCAGTCCCTTGGGACACCTGAACACTGAAGCTTTCTTT.

V usage is TRBV6-5 and J usage is TRBJ2-2; TRBD2 agrees at 8 bases. CDR1 is MNHEY and CDR2 is SVGAGI in the germline V gene. The CDR3 covers 15 residues. J gave up 4 bases and V 2 bases, and 3 bases lay outside the gene matches. The CDR3 DNA reads TGTGCCAGCAGTTACGACGGGGGGGCCACCGGGGAGCTGTTTTTT. As protein: CASSYDGGATGELFF.

The chain uses TRBV11-3 and TRBJ2-5, with 9 bases lining up with TRBD1. CDR3 length: 15 residues. Trimming cost V 11 bases and J 2 bases; bases outside gene matches: 12. Germline V gene sequence: CDR1 SGHNT, CDR2 YENEEA. CDR3 coding DNA: TGTGCCGGGACCGACGGGACAGGGCTACAAGAGACCCAGTACTTC. It encodes CAGTDGTGLQETQYF.

J is TRBJ2-5 and V is TRBV2; 14 bases line up with TRBD2. After removal of 6 bases from V and 7 bases from J, the junction contained 16 bases not matched to a gene. The CDR3 consists of 18 residues. Germline V gene lookup returns CDR1 SNHLY and CDR2 FYNNEI. The CDR3 sequence is CASRAEGLAGARLGTQYF. The DNA of the CDR3 is TGTGCCAGCAGGGCCGAGGGACTAGCGGGGGCCCGGTTGGGGACCCAGTACTTC.

The chain carries TRBV19 and TRBJ2-3; 11 nucleotides line up with TRBD1. J gave up 4 bases and V 9 bases, and 9 bases lay outside the gene matches. The germline gives CDR1 LNHDA, CDR2 SQIVND (reference sequence). CDR3 length equals 15 residues. As DNA, the CDR3 is TGTGCCAGCCTTCCCTTGGGACAGGGGGCAGATACGCAGTATTTT. Protein product: CASLPLGQGADTQYF.

The chain links TRBV24-1 to TRBJ2-5; D might be TRBD1 (6 bases). Germline CDR1 reads KGHDR; CDR2 reads SFDVKD. The CDR3 runs 14 residues. With 2 bases removed from V and 5 bases from J, the gap between germline ends came to 11 bases. CDR3 protein: CATSDSGTRETQYF. DNA for the CDR3: TGTGCCACCAGTGATTCTGGGACACGCGAGACCCAGTACTTC.

A single count supports this clone. The rearrangement joins TRBV19 to TRBJ1-2; 9 bases map to TRBD1. J lost 2 bases, V lost 6 bases, and 4 bases had no gene match. CDR1 and CDR2 (germline): LNHDA, SQIVND (reference sequence). The CDR3 totals 14 residues. CDR3 DNA sequence: TGTGCCAGTAGAACAGGGGGCGGGAACTATGGCTACACCTTC. Amino acids: CASRTGGGNYGYTF.

This chain joins TRBV5-1 and TRBJ2-7, with D possibly being TRBD1 (6 bases). CDR1 is SGHRS and CDR2 is YFSETQ in the germline V gene. The CDR3 runs 12 residues. V was shortened by 2 bases and J by 6 bases, with 9 bases between the two germline ends. CDR3 sequence (DNA): TGCGCCAGCAGCTTCACAGGGATCGAGCAGTACTTC. Protein sequence: CASSFTGIEQYF.

This chain connects TRBV2 to TRBJ1-3, with D unclear. The CDR3 is 12 amino acids. Per the germline V gene, CDR1 is SNHLY and CDR2 is FYNNEI. Trimming removed 6 bases at V and 2 bases at J, with 5 bases between. This chain's CDR3 is CASRAAGNTIYF. The CDR3 coding sequence is TGTGCCAGCAGGGCTGCTGGAAACACCATATATTTT.

This clone occurred a few times. This chain joins TRBV12-5 and TRBJ2-5; 10 nucleotides match TRBD1. Trimming at V came to 4 bases and at J to 1 base, leaving 3 bases not matched to a gene. From germline, CDR1 is LGHNT and CDR2 FRNRAP. This CDR3 region has 15 residues. The CDR3 here is CASGSGQGPQETQYF. The CDR3, as DNA: TGTGCTAGTGGTTCGGGACAGGGGCCCCAAGAGACCCAGTACTTC. The variable domain in full, completed from reference TRBV12-5 and TRBJ2-5, reads DARVTQTPRHKVTEMGQEVTMRCQPILGHNTVFWYRQTMMQGLELLAYFRNRAPLDDSGMPKDRFSAEMPDATLATLKIQPSEPRDSAVYFCASGSGQGPQETQYFGPGTRLLVL.

The rearrangement uses TRBV5-5 and TRBJ2-1; 12 bases are shared with TRBD2. The V gene end was trimmed by 0 bases and the J gene end by 0 bases; junction bases not matched to a gene: 10. Germline CDR1 SGHKS, CDR2 YYEKEE (reference sequence). The CDR3 sequence is 20 residues long. CDR3 sequence (DNA): TGTGCCAGCAGCTTGGGGACTAGCGGGGTTGCTTTTAGCTCCTACAATGAGCAGTTCTTC. Translating it yields CASSLGTSGVAFSSYNEQFF.

V and J are TRBV15 and TRBJ1-5, with D possibly being TRBD1 (6 bases). V lost 4 bases and J lost 0, with 7 bases in between. The CDR3 has 14 residues. Per the germline V gene, CDR1 is LNHNV and CDR2 is YYDKDF (reference sequence). In nucleotides, the CDR3 is TGTGCCACCAGCAAGGACAGTAGCAATCAGCCCCAGCATTTT. Amino acids: CATSKDSSNQPQHF. Combining the CDR3 with reference TRBV15 and TRBJ1-5 gives the whole variable domain DAMVIQNPRYQVTQFGKPVTLSCSQTLNHNVMYWYQQKSSQAPKLLFHYYDKDFNNEADTPDNFQSRRPNTSFCFLDIRSPGLGDTAMYLCATSKDSSNQPQHFGDGTRLSIL.

J is TRBJ2-3 and V is TRBV19, with D possibly matching TRBD1 (6 bases). CDR3 length: 13 amino acids. Deletions cut 5 bases from V and 6 bases from J, with 12 bases between. CDR1 is LNHDA and CDR2 is SQIVND in the germline V gene (reference sequence). The CDR3, as DNA: TGTGCCAGTAGTGACAGGATGGGGGATACGCAGTATTTT. As protein: CASSDRMGDTQYF.

This chain uses TRBV19 with TRBJ2-7; D is perhaps TRBD1 (5 bases). Trimming removed 0 bases at V and 3 bases at J, with 12 bases between. This CDR3 has 15 residues. The V gene's germline CDR1 is LNHDA and CDR2 SQIVND (reference sequence). CDR3: CASSIDRYRSYEQYF. As DNA, the CDR3 is TGTGCCAGTAGTATAGACCGTTACAGGAGCTACGAGCAGTACTTC.

This chain connects TRBV18 to TRBJ1-2, with D possibly matching TRBD1 (5 bases). The germline V gene encodes CDR1 KGHSH and CDR2 LQKENI. V was shortened by 1 base and J by 6 bases, with 9 bases between the two germline ends. The CDR3 totals 13 residues. The CDR3 DNA follows: TGTGCCAGCTCACCACAGGGGAAAAATGGCTACACCTTC. It yields the protein CASSPQGKNGYTF.

The V gene is TRBV5-4, the J gene TRBJ2-7; the match to TRBD2 covers 12 bases. Germline V gene lookup returns CDR1 SGHNT and CDR2 YYREEE (reference sequence). The V and J ends lost 5 bases and 1 base, in that order; junction bases with no gene match: 13. The CDR3 is 18 amino acids. The CDR3 bases are TGTGCCAGCAGTCGGGGCCTCAGGACTAGCGGGGCGTCCTACGAGCAGTACTTC. As protein: CASSRGLRTSGASYEQYF. Full variable domain (outside the CDR3, taken from reference TRBV5-4 and TRBJ2-7): ETGVTQSPTHLIKTRGQQVTLRCSSQSGHNTVSWYQQALGQGPQFIFQYYREEENGRGNFPPRFSGLQFPNYSSELNVNALELDDSALYLCASSRGLRTSGASYEQYFGPGTRLTVT.

The chain carries TRBV28 and TRBJ1-6; D gene uncertain. Looked up from germline, CDR1 is MDHEN and CDR2 is SYDVKM. V gave up 6 bases and J gave up 9 bases, with 12 bases separating them. The CDR3 length is 13 residues. The CDR3 loop is CASSRGVGSPLHF. DNA of the CDR3: TGTGCCAGCAGCCGGGGAGTGGGTTCACCCCTCCACTTT. The complete variable domain, with remaining parts taken from reference TRBV28 and TRBJ1-6, reads DVKVTQSSRYLVKRTGEKVFLECVQDMDHENMFWYRQDPGLGLRLIYFSYDVKMKEKGDIPEGYSVSREKKERFSLILESASTNQTSMYLCASSRGVGSPLHFGNGTRLTVT.

The chain links TRBV7-6 to TRBJ2-3; the match to TRBD2 covers 13 bases. This CDR3 spans 16 amino acids. Germline V gives CDR1 SGHVS, CDR2 FNYEAQ. V lost 5 bases and J lost 5; bases outside the gene matches: 7. CDR3 sequence: CASSLTSGGQRDTQYF. The CDR3 nucleotides are TGTGCCAGCAGCCTGACTAGCGGGGGGCAGCGAGATACGCAGTATTTT.

This chain uses TRBV24-1 with TRBJ2-1; no firm D call. The germline gives CDR1 KGHDR, CDR2 SFDVKD. Trimming took off 4 bases at V and 10 bases at J, with 19 bases between the two ends. The CDR3 runs 15 residues. CDR3 coding DNA: TGTGCCACCAGTGACGCCGCCTCGGGTACATCAGAGCAGTTCTTC. Residues: CATSDAASGTSEQFF.

Regarding this clone: This specimen includes other DNA sequences encoding the same CDR3. The chain carries TRBV5-1 and TRBJ1-1; D is possibly TRBD1 (5 bases). The CDR3 has 12 residues. Germline V gives CDR1 SGHRS, CDR2 YFSETQ. Trimming took 4 bases from V and 5 from J, leaving 9 bases between them. CDR3 in DNA: TGCGCCAGCAGCCCCGGGGGGACTGAAGCTTTCTTT. As protein: CASSPGGTEAFF.

The chain has TRBV5-1 and TRBJ2-1; 8 nucleotides agree with TRBD2. The CDR3 has 15 residues. The ends lost 0 bases at V and 5 bases at J; junction bases unmatched: 4. In germline, CDR1 is SGHRS, CDR2 YFSETQ. The CDR3 DNA sequence: TGCGCCAGCAGCTTGGTGGCGGGGGGCGACAATGAGCAGTTCTTC. Translation gives CASSLVAGGDNEQFF.

The rearrangement joins TRBV12-3 or TRBV12-4 to TRBJ1-5; D is possibly TRBD1 (6 bases). Trimming took 7 bases from V and 7 from J, leaving 14 bases between them. The CDR3 runs to 13 residues. The CDR3 DNA is TGTGCCAGCACCTCGGGGGGCGGGCAGCCCCAGCATTTT. This gives the protein CASTSGGGQPQHF.

V gene TRBV6-6 combines with J gene TRBJ1-5; tentatively, D is TRBD1 (6 bases). With 6 bases removed from V and 6 bases from J, the gap between germline ends came to 12 bases. CDR1 and CDR2 (germline): MNHNY, SVGAGI (reference sequence). This CDR3 contains 13 residues. CDR3 amino acids: CASSSGGLQPQHF. The CDR3 DNA reads TGTGCCAGCAGCAGCGGGGGGCTTCAGCCCCAGCATTTT.

The chain recombines TRBV28 with TRBJ1-5; 7 bases line up with TRBD1. J was trimmed by 4 bases and V by 5 bases; bases with no gene match: 8. The CDR3 consists of 15 residues. Germline V CDR1 and CDR2: MDHEN, SYDVKM. The CDR3 DNA sequence: TGTGCCAGCAGTATCAGACAGGGTCTTAATCAGCCCCAGCATTTT. Residues: CASSIRQGLNQPQHF.

The chain has TRBV5-1 and TRBJ2-5; TRBD2 aligns across 8 bases. Germline values: CDR1 SGHRS, CDR2 YFSETQ. Losses at the gene ends were 4 bases for V and 9 bases for J; bases not matched to a gene: 11. The CDR3 is 14 amino acids. The CDR3 coding sequence is TGCGCCAGCAGCCCGGGGACTAGGGATTGGGCCCAGTACTTC. This sequence encodes CASSPGTRDWAQYF.

V is TRBV6-5 and J is TRBJ1-2; 9 bases match TRBD1. CDR3 length: 13 residues. V lost 6 bases to trimming and J lost 9 bases; unmatched junction nucleotides: 8. Germline assignment: CDR1 MNHEY and CDR2 SVGAGI. The CDR3 nucleotides are TGTGCCAGCAGCCCCGACAGGGGGGCGAGCTACACCTTC. This translates into CASSPDRGASYTF.

The genes are TRBV27 and TRBJ2-5, with TRBD2 identical over 10 bases. CDR1 is MNHEY, CDR2 SMNVEV, per germline (reference sequence). V was pared by 4 bases and J by 2 bases, with 7 bases of the junction left unmatched. This CDR3 spans 16 amino acids. The CDR3 coding sequence is TGTGCCAGCAGTTCTATAGCGGGGGGCCTACAAGAGACCCAGTACTTC. Its protein is CASSSIAGGLQETQYF.

The chain is built from TRBV5-1 and TRBJ1-2; 8 bases fit TRBD1. The CDR3 has 16 amino acids. Germline values: CDR1 SGHRS, CDR2 YFSETQ. V lost 0 bases, J lost 8 bases, and 12 bases stayed unmatched. The CDR3 DNA is TGCGCCAGCAGCTTGGGTGATGGGACAGGCGTGAGGGGCTACACCTTC. Its protein product is CASSLGDGTGVRGYTF.